This passage covers 25 T cell receptor beta chains from one sample sequenced in a study of cytomegalovirus exposure and HLA in healthy donors. The PCR ran on 60 Vbeta and 13 Jbeta primers. Repertoires were generated with immunoSEQ multiplex PCR, while TCRdb's copy carries only in-frame clones and drops some. Of 160,000 or so clones in the sample, approximately 85% were seen once. Sequenced material: PBMCs. The receptor source for this set is a woman between 18 and 29 years old in good health and CMV-seronegative.

CDR3 protein: CASSPTSGRPGNEQFF. CDR3 coding DNA: TGTGCCAGCAGCCCCACTAGCGGGAGGCCGGGGAATGAGCAGTTCTTC. V and J are TRBV7-3 and TRBJ2-1; 12 bases fit TRBD2. The CDR3 totals 16 residues. J was trimmed by 7 bases and V by 5 bases; bases with no gene match: 9. Germline V gene lookup returns CDR1 SGHTA and CDR2 FQGTGA.

The chain couples TRBV18 to TRBJ2-3; 14 nucleotides match TRBD2. Germline-derived CDR1 and CDR2 are KGHSH and LQKENI. V trimming: 11 bases; J trimming: 5 bases; junction bases outside the gene matches: 3. The CDR3 is 13 residues long. In nucleotides, the CDR3 is TGTGCCGCCGGGACTAGCGGGGGAGATACGCAGTATTTT. The encoded protein is CAAGTSGGDTQYF.

In regard to this clone: The DNA is omitted, as the CDR3 cannot be located on it reliably, and the CDR3 follows TCRdb's listing. This chain connects TRBV28 to TRBJ2-5; the D call of TRBD2 is as the table states it, not checked on the DNA. Inclusive of both ends, the CDR3 amounts to 13 amino acids. Germline CDR1 is MDHEN and CDR2 is SYDVKM. CDR3 amino acids: CASSSGFLETQYF.

The rearrangement uses TRBV6-5 and TRBJ2-1, with D unresolved. The CDR3 extends over 13 amino acids. V was shortened by 2 bases and J by 4 bases, with 6 bases between the two germline ends. Germline-derived CDR1 and CDR2 are MNHEY and SVGAGI. The CDR3 bases are TGTGCCAGCAGTTACGGGCAATACAATGAGCAGTTCTTC. Translated: CASSYGQYNEQFF.

The chain employs TRBV10-3 and TRBJ2-2; D gene uncertain. V shed 5 bases and J shed 5 bases, with 9 bases lying between them. Germline values: CDR1 ENHRY, CDR2 SYGVKD. There are 13 residues in the CDR3. The CDR3 sequence: CAISTGGTGELFF. CDR3 coding DNA: TGTGCCATCAGTACCGGCGGAACCGGGGAGCTGTTTTTT.

CDR3 loop: CSVEDWSACGQFF. Written as DNA, the CDR3 is TGCAGCGTTGAAGATTGGTCTGCGTGCGGGCAGTTCTTC. The chain recombines TRBV29-1 with TRBJ2-1; D uncertain. Germline-derived CDR1 and CDR2 are SQVTM and ANQGSEA. V was cut by 0 bases and J by 12 bases, with 15 bases left in between. This CDR3 region has 13 residues.

This chain connects TRBV6-5 to TRBJ2-7; D ambiguous. With 5 bases removed from V and 3 bases from J, the gap between germline ends came to 5 bases. The CDR3 has 11 residues. Germline assignment: CDR1 MNHEY and CDR2 SVGAGI. The CDR3, as DNA: TGTGCCAGCAGTCCCTACTACGAGCAGTACTTC. Its protein product is CASSPYYEQYF.

This chain links TRBV28 with TRBJ2-7, with a tentative D call TRBD2 (6 bases). This CDR3 comprises 13 residues. Germline V gives CDR1 MDHEN, CDR2 SYDVKM. V was trimmed by 8 bases and J by 0 bases, leaving 11 bases between them. The CDR3: CASRVGGSYEQYF. CDR3 nucleotide sequence: TGTGCCAGCCGCGTGGGGGGCTCCTACGAGCAGTACTTC. Filled out from reference TRBV28 and TRBJ2-7, the complete variable domain reads DVKVTQSSRYLVKRTGEKVFLECVQDMDHENMFWYRQDPGLGLRLIYFSYDVKMKEKGDIPEGYSVSREKKERFSLILESASTNQTSMYLCASRVGGSYEQYFGPGTRLTVT.

Here the CDR3 reads CASSLAGGPGELFF. The CDR3, as DNA: TGTGCCAGCAGTTTAGCGGGGGGGCCCGGGGAGCTGTTTTTT. J is TRBJ2-2 and V is TRBV27, with 9 bases aligning to TRBD2. The CDR3 is 14 residues long. CDR1 and CDR2 from the germline V gene are MNHEY and SMNVEV (reference sequence). The V gene end was trimmed by 2 bases and the J gene end by 6 bases; junction bases not matched to a gene: 1.

This rearrangement joins TRBV9 to TRBJ2-3; D ambiguous. The length of the CDR3 is 13 residues. V lost 1 base to trimming and J lost 2 bases, with 5 bases between them. The germline V gene has CDR1 SGDLS and CDR2 YYNGEE. CDR3 amino acids: CASSVTSTDTQYF. In DNA form, the CDR3 reads TGTGCCAGCAGCGTAACTTCCACAGATACGCAGTATTTT.

This clone appeared a single time. The chain combines TRBV27 with TRBJ1-2, with 8 bases matching TRBD1. Germline lookup yields CDR1 MNHEY and CDR2 SMNVEV (reference sequence). Losses at the gene ends were 6 bases for V and 2 bases for J; bases not matched to a gene: 2. The CDR3 consists of 13 residues. CDR3 nucleotide sequence: TGTGCCAGCAGAAGGACAGGGAACTATGGCTACACCTTC. Protein product: CASRRTGNYGYTF.

The rearrangement joins TRBV7-9 to TRBJ2-1; 7 nucleotides line up with TRBD2. CDR1 is SEHNR, CDR2 FQNEAQ, per germline (reference sequence). With V trimmed by 3 bases and J by 5 bases, 1 base remained unmatched. The CDR3 is 13 amino acids. CDR3 sequence (DNA): TGTGCCAGCAGCTTGGCGGGGGACAATGAGCAGTTCTTC. This gives the protein CASSLAGDNEQFF.

V gene TRBV7-2 combines with J gene TRBJ2-5; a weak D match, TRBD2 (6 bases). The CDR3 runs to 15 residues. Between the trimmed V and J ends, which lost 5 bases and 2 bases, there was a span of 15 bases. Germline V gene sequence: CDR1 SGHTA, CDR2 FQGNSA. CDR3 nucleotide sequence: TGTGCCAGCAGCCTGTGGGGGGAAAAGCAAGAGACCCAGTACTTC. Translated: CASSLWGEKQETQYF. Complete variable domain (other parts from reference TRBV7-2 and TRBJ2-5): GAGVSQSPSNKVTEKGKDVELRCDPISGHTALYWYRQSLGQGLEFLIYFQGNSAPDKSGLPSDRFSAERTGGSVSTLTIQRTQQEDSAVYLCASSLWGEKQETQYFGPGTRLLVL.

The chain carries TRBV28 and TRBJ2-7; no clear D gene. The CDR3 contains 14 residues. The germline V gene has CDR1 MDHEN and CDR2 SYDVKM. Between the trimmed V and J ends, which lost 5 bases and 0 bases, there was a span of 11 bases. DNA of the CDR3: TGTGCCAGCAGTCTCGGTGGTTTCTCCTACGAGCAGTACTTC. Translation gives CASSLGGFSYEQYF. The variable domain in full, completed from reference TRBV28 and TRBJ2-7, reads DVKVTQSSRYLVKRTGEKVFLECVQDMDHENMFWYRQDPGLGLRLIYFSYDVKMKEKGDIPEGYSVSREKKERFSLILESASTNQTSMYLCASSLGGFSYEQYFGPGTRLTVT.

The chain recombines TRBV27 with TRBJ2-2; a possible D gene is TRBD2 (5 bases). The CDR3 is 13 residues long. Looked up from germline, CDR1 is MNHEY and CDR2 is SMNVEV (reference sequence). Trimming cost V 4 bases and J 5 bases, with 8 bases left between them. In nucleotides, the CDR3 is TGTGCCAGCAGTTGGACGGGGACCGGGGAGCTGTTTTTT. Translating gives CASSWTGTGELFF.

This sequence joins TRBV29-1 and TRBJ2-2, with 8 nucleotides matching TRBD2. The trim removed 6 bases at V and 3 bases at J, leaving 6 bases unmatched. Germline values: CDR1 SQVTM, CDR2 ANQGSEA. This CDR3 spans 14 amino acids. Written as DNA, the CDR3 is TGCAGCGTCCCCGGGGGGGGAGACACCGGGGAGCTGTTTTTT. Its protein is CSVPGGGDTGELFF.

The genes are TRBV28 and TRBJ2-7; 10 positions match TRBD2. Per germline, CDR1 MDHEN and CDR2 SYDVKM. The V and J ends lost 5 bases and 3 bases, in that order; junction bases with no gene match: 4. The CDR3 totals 14 residues. CDR3 sequence reads: CASSILAGVYEQYF. The DNA of the CDR3 is TGTGCCAGCAGTATTCTAGCGGGAGTCTACGAGCAGTACTTC.

This clone was seen more than once but under ten times. This chain connects TRBV15 to TRBJ2-7; maybe TRBD2 (6 bases). The ends were cut back, 8 bases at V and 4 bases at J, with 18 bases in the middle. Germline V gene sequence: CDR1 LNHNV, CDR2 YYDKDF (reference sequence). CDR3 length: 14 residues. The CDR3 protein is CATGARGGGYEQYF. The CDR3 DNA reads as TGTGCCACCGGCGCGAGGGGCGGAGGGTACGAGCAGTACTTC. The variable domain in full, completed from reference TRBV15 and TRBJ2-7, reads DAMVIQNPRYQVTQFGKPVTLSCSQTLNHNVMYWYQQKSSQAPKLLFHYYDKDFNNEADTPDNFQSRRPNTSFCFLDIRSPGLGDTAMYLCATGARGGGYEQYFGPGTRLTVT.

This sequence joins TRBV11-2 and TRBJ2-5; 8 bases line up with TRBD2. This CDR3 contains 16 residues. Trimming took 5 bases from V and 5 from J; bases not matched to a gene: 13. From germline, CDR1 is SGHAT and CDR2 FQNNGV. CDR3 sequence: CASSGRRTGGMETQYF. The CDR3 DNA reads TGTGCCAGCAGCGGCCGTAGGACGGGAGGGATGGAGACCCAGTACTTC.

Only one count was recorded for this clone. The J gene is TRBJ2-1, the V gene TRBV6-6; maybe TRBD1 (5 bases). The V end lost 4 bases, the J end lost 5 bases, and 15 bases lay between the germline ends. The CDR3 covers 15 residues. Germline assignment: CDR1 MNHNY and CDR2 SVGAGI (reference sequence). CDR3 in DNA: TGTGCCAGCAGTTTCAGGGCCGGAATTAACAATGAGCAGTTCTTC. Amino acids: CASSFRAGINNEQFF.

The rearrangement uses TRBV7-2 and TRBJ2-7, with D possibly being TRBD1 (5 bases). CDR3 length equals 12 residues. Germline CDR1 is SGHTA and CDR2 is FQGNSA. The germline V and J ends were trimmed by 6 bases and 6 bases, with 12 bases remaining between them. The CDR3 loop is CASSRFQGEQYF. In DNA, the CDR3 is TGTGCCAGCAGTCGCTTTCAGGGCGAGCAGTACTTC.

CDR3 loop: CASRDINQPQHF. Here the CDR3 DNA reads TGCGCCAGCAGGGACATTAATCAGCCCCAGCATTTT. The chain joins TRBV10-2 to TRBJ1-5; maybe TRBD1 (5 bases). Germline assignment: CDR1 WSHSY and CDR2 SAAADI. The CDR3 consists of 12 residues. The V gene lost 6 bases and the J gene lost 4 bases, with 7 bases spanning the gap.

V gene TRBV7-8 combines with J gene TRBJ1-5, with TRBD1 as a possible D gene (5 bases). The CDR3 is 16 amino acids. The V gene lost 5 bases and the J gene lost 1 base, with 15 bases spanning the gap. Germline-derived CDR1 and CDR2 are SGHVS and FQNEAQ. The CDR3 DNA is TGTGCCAGCAGCGCCCGATGGGGCAGCAGCAATCAGCCCCAGCATTTT. Translating gives CASSARWGSSNQPQHF.

This chain uses TRBV5-1 with TRBJ2-2; a possible D gene is TRBD1 (5 bases). The CDR3 sequence is 15 residues long. CDR1 is SGHRS, CDR2 YFSETQ, per germline. Trimming pared 0 bases from V and 1 base from J, leaving 7 bases between. CDR3 bases: TGCGCCAGCAGCTTGGCCGGACAGAACACCGGGGAGCTGTTTTTT. This codes for CASSLAGQNTGELFF.

The genes are TRBV27 and TRBJ1-2, with 11 bases identical to TRBD1. From germline, CDR1 is MNHEY and CDR2 SMNVEV (reference sequence). After removal of 3 bases from V and 7 bases from J, the junction contained 7 bases not matched to a gene. CDR3 length: 15 residues. The CDR3 is CASSFQSGTGGGYTF. DNA for the CDR3: TGTGCCAGCAGTTTTCAGTCCGGGACAGGGGGTGGCTACACCTTC.